The T cell receptor beta chain under discussion was sequenced for a study of graft-versus-host responses after intestinal transplantation. Study details: Each patient got anti-thymocyte globulin induction, then tacrolimus and steroids for about 3 years.

Notes on this clone: The target antigen is unknown.

Produced via immunoSEQ multiplex PCR; TCRdb's table is partial and in-frame only. Among 50,000 or so clones listed, about 90% were seen once. The CDR3 has 15 residues. Germline CDR1 and CDR2: LNHDA and SQIVND (reference sequence). Study-wide points: Graft-donor T cell macrochimerism in patients accompanied high graft-versus-host to host-versus-graft clonal ratios in allografts.

V and J are TRBV19 and TRBJ2-5, with a tentative D call TRBD2 (6 bases). The J call is uncertain, as TRBJ2-7 better fits the DNA end. This clonotype was obtained from a human patient who received an intestinal transplant, so some T cells may come from the graft donor. This specimen was PBMCs, taken less than 130 days after intestinal transplantation. The CDR3 sequence: CASKSLDGGIYEQYF. The CDR3 DNA is TGTGCCAGTAAATCGTTGGACGGGGGTATTTACGAGCAGTACTTC.